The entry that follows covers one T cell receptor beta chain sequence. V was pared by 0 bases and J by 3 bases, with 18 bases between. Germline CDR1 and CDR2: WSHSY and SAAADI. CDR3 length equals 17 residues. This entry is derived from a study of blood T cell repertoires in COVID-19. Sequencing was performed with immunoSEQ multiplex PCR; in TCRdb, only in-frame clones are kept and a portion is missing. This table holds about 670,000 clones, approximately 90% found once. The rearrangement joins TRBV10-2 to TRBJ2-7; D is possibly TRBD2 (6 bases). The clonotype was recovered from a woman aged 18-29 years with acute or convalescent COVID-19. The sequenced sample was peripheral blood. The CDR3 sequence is CASSESLSGRILYEQYF. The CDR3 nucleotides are TGCGCCAGCAGTGAGTCTCTCTCTGGGAGGATCCTCTACGAGCAGTACTTC.